The 18 T cell receptor beta chains below all came from one sample that was sequenced in a study of T cell repertoires in cytomegalovirus infection (dated by TCRdb to the late 2010s). Instrument on record: Illumina HiSeq 1500. TCRdb took the public reads, trimmed them with fastp at Q25, ran MiXCR for clone calling and kept in-frame beta chains. Each record represents a unique CDR3 protein, reported with the most common genes and DNA among its rows. The sample contains around 300,000 distinct CDR3 sequences, 9.5% of them found a single time. The ten largest clones represent 3.5% to 4.5% of the sample. Specimen: PBMCs. These receptor sequences come from a human donor in good health (CMV status not recorded). Some clones in this sample may be carry-over from other donors' samples.

This clonotype was recorded a few times. The V gene is TRBV29-1, the J gene TRBJ2-7, with D tentatively TRBD2 (5 bases). CDR1 is SQVTM and CDR2 is ANQGSEA in the germline V gene. The CDR3 is 12 amino acids. V was trimmed by 1 base and J by 6 bases, leaving 10 bases between them. The chain's CDR3 is CSVEAFEGEQYF. Written as DNA, the CDR3 is TGCAGCGTTGAAGCATTCGAGGGCGAGCAGTACTTC.

This clonotype was detected only a few times. A clone one base away is much larger, so this may be a read error. The chain employs TRBV7-9 and TRBJ2-1; 8 bases fit TRBD2. The CDR3 runs to 15 residues. V lost 5 bases, J lost 0 bases, and 3 bases stayed unmatched. Germline V CDR1 and CDR2: SEHNR, FQNEAQ (reference sequence). CDR3 sequence reads: CASSVSGSSYNEQFF. DNA for the CDR3: TGTGCCAGCAGCGTAAGCGGGAGCTCCTACAATGAGCAGTTCTTC. Full variable domain (remainder filled in from reference TRBV7-9 and TRBJ2-1): DTGVSQNPRHKITKRGQNVTFRCDPISEHNRLYWYRQTLGQGPEFLTYFQNEAQLEKSRLLSDRFSAERPKGSFSTLEIQRTEQGDSAMYLCASSVSGSSYNEQFFGPGTRLTVL.

A word on this clonotype: A much bigger clone sits one base away, suggesting this may be a read error. The genes are TRBV10-1 and TRBJ2-3, with TRBD2 identical over 8 bases. The ends lost 1 base at V and 5 bases at J; junction bases unmatched: 5. Germline V gene lookup returns CDR1 WNHNN and CDR2 SYGVQD (reference sequence). The CDR3 runs 15 residues. The CDR3 region has the DNA TGCGCCAGCAGTGAGTTTGCGGGAGGTTTAGATACGCAGTATTTT. This codes for CASSEFAGGLDTQYF.

The chain recombines TRBV6-4 with TRBJ2-1, with TRBD1 matching over 7 bases. Germline lookup yields CDR1 MRHNA and CDR2 SNTAGT. Losses at the gene ends were 6 bases for V and 5 bases for J; bases not matched to a gene: 13. This CDR3 comprises 16 residues. The CDR3 protein is CASSEKTGWGHNEQFF. The CDR3 DNA is TGTGCCAGCAGCGAAAAGACAGGGTGGGGACACAATGAGCAGTTCTTC.

The genes are TRBV11-2 and TRBJ2-4; no definite D call. Per germline, CDR1 SGHAT and CDR2 FQNNGV. The CDR3 is made up of 16 amino acids. V gave up 3 bases and J gave up 7 bases, with 19 bases separating them. The CDR3 here is CASSFYPTGQANIQYF. The DNA for the CDR3 is TGTGCCAGCAGCTTTTATCCCACGGGCCAGGCGAACATTCAGTACTTC.

This clonotype was seen a few times. V and J are TRBV12-3 or TRBV12-4 and TRBJ1-1, with TRBD1 identical over 7 bases. Trimming at V came to 6 bases and at J to 5 bases, leaving 6 bases not matched to a gene. The CDR3 is made up of 13 amino acids. The CDR3 here is CASSSTGMTEAFF. The DNA of the CDR3 is TGTGCCAGCAGCTCGACAGGGATGACTGAAGCTTTCTTT.

There are a few counts of this clonotype. The chain carries TRBV7-3 and TRBJ2-7; 10 bases are shared with TRBD2. Trimming took 5 bases from V and 2 from J; bases not matched to a gene: 9. This CDR3 region has 16 residues. Germline CDR1 SGHTA, CDR2 FQGTGA. DNA of the CDR3: TGTGCCAGCAGCCCCCACCCTAGCGGGAGTCCCTACGAGCAGTACTTC. Residues: CASSPHPSGSPYEQYF.

A few counts support this clonotype. CDR3 in DNA: TGTGCCAGCAGTTCGGACAGGGCCACTGAAGCTTTCTTT. Translated, it gives CASSSDRATEAFF. The rearrangement uses TRBV12-3 or TRBV12-4 and TRBJ1-1; 8 bases agree with TRBD1. The CDR3 consists of 13 residues. V trimming: 4 bases; J trimming: 4 bases; junction bases outside the gene matches: 2.

The sample holds many counts of this clonotype. The chain uses TRBV11-2 and TRBJ2-4; D perhaps matches TRBD1 (5 bases). Germline V gene lookup returns CDR1 SGHAT and CDR2 FQNNGV. Trimming took off 5 bases at V and 9 bases at J, with 14 bases between the two ends. This CDR3 contains 13 residues. This CDR3 is CASSPLGPGIQYF. DNA for the CDR3: TGTGCCAGCAGCCCCCTGGGGCCAGGCATTCAGTACTTC. The full variable domain, rest sourced from reference TRBV11-2 and TRBJ2-4, is EAGVAQSPRYKIIEKRQSVAFWCNPISGHATLYWYQQILGQGPKLLIQFQNNGVVDDSQLPKDRFSAERLKGVDSTLKIQPAKLEDSAVYLCASSPLGPGIQYFGAGTRLSVL.

The chain links TRBV7-9 to TRBJ2-7, with D possibly TRBD1 on 6 matching bases. This CDR3 is 14 amino acids long. Germline V gene sequence: CDR1 SEHNR, CDR2 FQNEAQ (reference sequence). The ends were cut back, 2 bases at V and 6 bases at J, with 14 bases in the middle. The CDR3 DNA sequence: TGTGCCAGCAGCTTACTCGACAGGTCCACCGAGCAGTACTTC. Translated: CASSLLDRSTEQYF.

The gene calls are TRBV19 and TRBJ2-1; perhaps D is TRBD1 or TRBD2 (5 bases each). The CDR3 loop spans 14 amino acids. Trimming removed 8 bases at V and 7 bases at J, with 18 bases between. From germline, CDR1 is LNHDA and CDR2 SQIVND (reference sequence). CDR3 region: CASWSGARVNEQFF. The CDR3, as DNA: TGTGCCAGTTGGAGCGGAGCCAGGGTAAATGAGCAGTTCTTC.

Ten or more counts support this clonotype. J is TRBJ1-1 and V is TRBV12-3 or TRBV12-4; 7 nucleotides line up with TRBD1. This CDR3 has 13 amino acids. The V segment lost 4 bases and the J segment 5 bases; nucleotides outside the gene matches: 4. DNA for the CDR3: TGTGCCAGCAGTTACAGGGGAAGAACTGAAGCTTTCTTT. Translation: CASSYRGRTEAFF.

This clonotype occurred a few times. V and J are TRBV12-5 and TRBJ2-7, with unresolved D. The ends were cut back, 1 base at V and 2 bases at J, with 12 bases in the middle. The CDR3 is 15 amino acids. The germline gives CDR1 LGHNT, CDR2 FRNRAP. For the CDR3, the DNA is TGTGCTAGTGGTTTGGGTGTACCAGGTACCTACGAGCAGTACTTC. It specifies CASGLGVPGTYEQYF.

In its sample, this clonotype was seen many times. The J gene is TRBJ1-2, the V gene TRBV7-2; possible D gene TRBD1, 5 bases. Trimming removed 7 bases at V and 1 base at J, with 16 bases between. CDR3 size: 15 residues. From germline, CDR1 is SGHTA and CDR2 FQGNSA. This CDR3 reads CASTIDSSGNYGYTF. CDR3 DNA sequence: TGTGCCAGCACCATCGACAGTTCGGGTAACTATGGCTACACCTTC. Using reference TRBV7-2 and TRBJ1-2 for the parts outside the CDR3, the full variable domain is GAGVSQSPSNKVTEKGKDVELRCDPISGHTALYWYRQSLGQGLEFLIYFQGNSAPDKSGLPSDRFSAERTGGSVSTLTIQRTQQEDSAVYLCASTIDSSGNYGYTFGSGTRLTVV.

This chain joins TRBV25-1 and TRBJ1-6; D not certain. This CDR3 region has 14 residues. Trimming stripped 6 bases from V and 0 bases from J, with 6 bases between. Germline CDR1 and CDR2: MGHDK and SYGVNS. The CDR3 here is CASRRGSYNSPLHF. The CDR3 DNA is TGTGCCAGCAGACGGGGCTCCTATAATTCACCCCTCCACTTT.

This clonotype was recorded at least ten times. The J gene is TRBJ2-3, the V gene TRBV12-3 or TRBV12-4; weak D call: TRBD2 (6 bases). The ends were cut back, 7 bases at V and 4 bases at J, with 9 bases in the middle. The CDR3 consists of 12 residues. The CDR3 coding sequence is TGTGCCAGCACGGGGGAGTCAGATACGCAGTATTTT. The encoded protein is CASTGESDTQYF.

V usage is TRBV28 and J usage is TRBJ2-3; 9 bases align to TRBD1. The V gene end was trimmed by 7 bases and the J gene end by 0 bases; junction bases not matched to a gene: 8. Germline V gives CDR1 MDHEN, CDR2 SYDVKM. The CDR3 sequence is 16 residues long. The CDR3 nucleotides read TGTGCCAGCACTTTGGTGGACAGGGGAAGCACAGATACGCAGTATTTT. Its protein is CASTLVDRGSTDTQYF.

This clonotype was found many times. One end of the junction is discordant with germline, which a read error may explain. The chain links TRBV7-2 to TRBJ2-7, with a tentative D call TRBD2 (6 bases). CDR1 is SGHTA and CDR2 is FQGNSA in the germline V gene. The CDR3 length is 15 residues. The CDR3 nucleotides read TGTGCCAGCAGATTAGGAGTGGGGGGCTCCTACGAGCAGTACTTC. Translation gives CASRLGVGGSYEQYF.